This is a list of T cell receptor beta chains from one sample in a study of T cell responses to AZD1222 COVID-19 vaccine. Sequencing used immunoSEQ multiplex PCR; TCRdb keeps in-frame clones, though not all of them. The table lists nearly 110,000 clones, under 90% of them singletons. Specimen: peripheral blood, collected on day 0 of AZD1222 vaccination. The receptor source for this set is an adult in good health. Both conserved end residues are part of each CDR3. Fields, in order: clone size, V gene, D gene, J gene, CDR3 DNA, CDR3 protein. The D gene is left open where the match is weak. Size is stated for part of the rows, as once, few or many counts, or as a class when the clone is expanded.

size: .; V: TRBV5-8; D: .; J: TRBJ2-1; DNA: TGTGCCAGCAGCCCCTGGTCCTCCTACAATGAGCAGTTCTTC; CDR3: CASSPWSSYNEQFF
size: .; V: TRBV27; D: .; J: TRBJ1-2; DNA: TGTGCCAGCAGTCCAATGGGACCCCAGGTCGGCTACACCTTC; CDR3: CASSPMGPQVGYTF
size: once; V: TRBV12-3/TRBV12-4; D: .; J: TRBJ2-7; DNA: TGTGCCAGTCAGAGGTCCGGGACCGAGCAGTACTTC; CDR3: CASQRSGTEQYF
size: few; V: TRBV9; D: TRBD2; J: TRBJ2-1; DNA: TGTGCCAGCAGCGCCGTAGCGGGAGGTGATAATGAGCAGTTCTTC; CDR3: CASSAVAGGDNEQFF
size: .; V: TRBV6-5; D: .; J: TRBJ1-4; DNA: TGTGCCAGCCTCCCTAGTGGAGGGGGTCGGGAAAAACTGTTTTTT; CDR3: CASLPSGGGREKLFF
size: .; V: TRBV5-1; D: TRBD1; J: TRBJ1-4; DNA: TGCGCCAGCAGCTTGAGGGGACAGGGCAATGAAAAACTGTTTTTT; CDR3: CASSLRGQGNEKLFF
size: .; V: TRBV5-4; D: .; J: TRBJ1-2; DNA: TGTGCCAGCAGCTTGGCGGGGTTAGCTAACTATGGCTACACCTTC; CDR3: CASSLAGLANYGYTF
size: .; V: TRBV9; D: TRBD2; J: TRBJ2-1; DNA: TGTGCCAGCAGCGCCCTAGCGGGAGGAGGCAATGAGCAGTTCTTC; CDR3: CASSALAGGGNEQFF
size: .; V: TRBV3-1/TRBV3-2; D: .; J: TRBJ1-2; DNA: TGTGCCAGCAGCCAAGGGCAGCGGGGCTACACCTTC; CDR3: CASSQGQRGYTF
size: once; V: TRBV10-3; D: TRBD1; J: TRBJ1-1; DNA: TGTGCCATCAAAGGGACAGGGATGAACACTGAAGCTTTCTTT; CDR3: CAIKGTGMNTEAFF
size: .; V: TRBV6-5; D: .; J: TRBJ2-3; DNA: TGTGCCAGCAGGATACAAGGGGGAGATACGCAGTATTTT; CDR3: CASRIQGGDTQYF
size: .; V: TRBV9; D: .; J: TRBJ2-2; DNA: TGTGCCAGCAGCGTGGACGGGACGGGGTTCGGGGAGCTGTTTTTT; CDR3: CASSVDGTGFGELFF
size: .; V: TRBV9; D: .; J: TRBJ1-5; DNA: TGTGCCAGCAGCGTAGAAGGGTCCAATCAGCCCCAGCATTTT; CDR3: CASSVEGSNQPQHF
size: few; V: TRBV5-1; D: .; J: TRBJ1-1; DNA: TGCGCCAGCAGCTGGGGACAGAACACTGAAGCTTTCTTT; CDR3: CASSWGQNTEAFF
size: .; V: TRBV7-2; D: TRBD1; J: TRBJ1-2; DNA: TGTGCCAGCAGCCCAAGTGGGACAGGGGGGGCCGGTGGCTACACCTTC; CDR3: CASSPSGTGGAGGYTF